This T cell receptor beta chain was identified in a study of tumor-infiltrating lymphocytes in primary liver carcinoma. Study details: Productive TCRbeta reads per sample were roughly 3.5 to 7.5 million, not differing by tissue. Study-level findings and limits: Tumors reached a significantly greater top-250-clone fraction than blood did (p = 0.039).

About this clonotype itself: The antigen is not known. A read error may explain this, as a much larger clone is one base away.

A constant-region primer served to make TCR beta cDNA from around 500 ng total RNA. Generation of the TCR beta libraries relied on three nested multiplex PCR rounds using slightly modified ARM-PCR. TRBV1-TRBV30 forward and Cbeta reverse primers drove the first two roughly 10-cycle rounds. TCRdb fed the multiplex PCR reads into MiXCR, producing one record per CDR3 protein. The table includes 310,000 or so distinct CDR3 sequences, less than 65% detected once. V shed 6 bases and J 7 bases; nucleotides not matched to a gene: 12. The CDR3 consists of 15 residues. Germline lookup yields CDR1 SQVTM and CDR2 ANQGSEA. For blood RNA, unsorted whole blood served as the source, and germline DNA was extracted too.

The chain is built from TRBV29-1 and TRBJ2-3; 11 nucleotides line up with TRBD2. The sequenced sample was peripheral blood. This TCR came from a man aged 40-55 years with primary liver carcinoma and hepatitis B virus infection. CDR3 protein: CSVETGLADSHTQYF. DNA of the CDR3: TGCAGCGTCGAAACGGGACTAGCGGACTCCCATACGCAGTATTTT.